This passage covers 31 T cell receptor beta chains from one sample sequenced in a study of T-cell reconstitution after alpha-beta-depleted transplantation in children. This sample's TCRbeta library carried unique molecular identifier barcodes. Via MiXCR, TCRdb re-called the PCR reads, giving one row per CDR3 protein. The data contain under 300,000 distinct CDR3 sequences, roughly 11% of them singletons. The source was peripheral blood, collected 180 days after TCRalphabeta/CD19-depleted stem cell transplant. The receptors here all came from a male patient aged 2 to 10 who had a stem cell transplant for chronic granulomatous disease, so the T cells may come from the graft donor.

This clonotype has a count of ten or more. The rearrangement joins TRBV29-1 to TRBJ2-7; 9 nucleotides line up with TRBD1. The CDR3 is 15 residues long. The ends lost 3 bases at V and 6 bases at J; junction bases unmatched: 12. CDR1 is SQVTM, CDR2 ANQGSEA, per germline. DNA for the CDR3: TGCAGCGTTGAGGGGGGGACAGGGACCACCGGCGAGCAGTACTTC. Translated: CSVEGGTGTTGEQYF.

This clonotype was recorded at least ten times. The chain employs TRBV3-1 and TRBJ2-3, with a possible D match to TRBD2 (5 bases). Germline values: CDR1 LGHDT, CDR2 YNNKEL (reference sequence). The CDR3 totals 13 residues. V was shortened by 0 bases and J by 7 bases, with 8 bases between the two germline ends. CDR3 coding DNA: TGTGCCAGCAGCCAAGATGACGGGAATACGCAGTATTTT. Encoded protein: CASSQDDGNTQYF.

This clonotype has ten or more counts. This chain links TRBV6-1 with TRBJ2-7, with D perhaps TRBD1 or TRBD2 (5 bases each). Per germline, CDR1 MNHNS and CDR2 SASEGT. The CDR3 spans 14 residues. Trimming removed 4 bases at V and 2 bases at J, with 12 bases between. The CDR3 region has the DNA TGTGCCAGCAGTGTCCGGGACGGAGCCTACGAGCAGTACTTC. This translates into CASSVRDGAYEQYF.

The sample holds many counts of this clonotype. The genes are TRBV5-1 and TRBJ2-7; 7 nucleotides match TRBD1. The germline V gene encodes CDR1 SGHRS and CDR2 YFSETQ. Trimming removed 7 bases from V and 3 bases from J; junction bases left unmatched: 7. CDR3 length: 13 amino acids. This CDR3 is CASGRDSFYEQYF. CDR3 bases: TGCGCCAGCGGCCGGGACAGCTTCTACGAGCAGTACTTC.

This clonotype was observed at least ten times. This chain links TRBV10-3 with TRBJ2-7, with 13 nucleotides matching TRBD2. V lost 6 bases and J lost 4; bases outside the gene matches: 3. Per germline, CDR1 ENHRY and CDR2 SYGVKD. The CDR3 spans 14 residues. CDR3: CAISGTSGTYEQYF. In DNA form, the CDR3 reads TGTGCCATCAGCGGGACTAGCGGGACGTACGAGCAGTACTTC.

This clonotype was observed at least ten times. The chain joins TRBV18 to TRBJ2-7, with TRBD1 matching 10 bases. The V and J ends lost 3 bases and 0 bases, in that order; junction bases with no gene match: 8. The CDR3 loop spans 17 amino acids. In germline, CDR1 is KGHSH, CDR2 LQKENI. CDR3 in amino acids: CASSPRRDRGGSYEQYF. CDR3 nucleotide sequence: TGTGCCAGCTCACCCAGACGGGACAGGGGAGGCTCCTACGAGCAGTACTTC. The full variable domain, in which reference TRBV18 and TRBJ2-7 provide the parts outside the CDR3, is NAGVMQNPRHLVRRRGQEARLRCSPMKGHSHVYWYRQLPEEGLKFMVYLQKENIIDESGMPKERFSAEFPKEGPSILRIQQVVRGDSAAYFCASSPRRDRGGSYEQYFGPGTRLTVT.

CDR3 protein: CASSQGDGGKYEQYF. CDR3 coding DNA: TGCGCCAGCAGCCAAGGAGACGGGGGGAAATACGAGCAGTACTTC. The genes are TRBV4-1 and TRBJ2-7; TRBD2 aligns across 7 bases. With V trimmed by 1 base and J by 4 bases, 7 bases remained unmatched. This CDR3 has 15 residues. Germline V gene data show CDR1 as MGHRA and CDR2 as YSYEKL.

In its sample, this clonotype was seen many times. The chain employs TRBV20-1 and TRBJ2-7, with 11 nucleotides matching TRBD1. Germline V gene lookup returns CDR1 DFQATT and CDR2 SNEGSKA (reference sequence). CDR3 length: 17 residues. V lost 0 bases, J lost 4 bases, and 11 bases stayed unmatched. For the CDR3, the DNA is TGCAGTGCTAGAGATAAAAGGACAGGGGGCTCGGGTTACGAGCAGTACTTC. Its protein product is CSARDKRTGGSGYEQYF.

This clonotype came up many times. The rearrangement joins TRBV20-1 to TRBJ1-5; D unresolved. Trimming pared 3 bases from V and 4 bases from J, leaving 10 bases between. Germline V gene lookup returns CDR1 DFQATT and CDR2 SNEGSKA (reference sequence). This CDR3 contains 13 residues. The CDR3 DNA reads as TGCAGTGCTAGTATGGACGGTAATCAGCCCCAGCATTTT. Protein: CSASMDGNQPQHF.

This clonotype occurred a few times. V and J are TRBV2 and TRBJ2-3; possible D gene TRBD1, 5 bases. The CDR3 has 15 amino acids. CDR1 is SNHLY and CDR2 is FYNNEI in the germline V gene. Between the trimmed V and J ends, which lost 5 bases and 2 bases, there was a span of 14 bases. The CDR3 region has the DNA TGTGCCAGCAGTTTTAGGGGCGCTAACACAGATACGCAGTATTTT. Translation: CASSFRGANTDTQYF.

The rearrangement uses TRBV6-5 and TRBJ2-7; TRBD1 agrees at 12 bases. The germline V gene has CDR1 MNHEY and CDR2 SVGAGI. CDR3 size: 15 residues. Trimming at V came to 4 bases and at J to 9 bases, leaving 10 bases not matched to a gene. CDR3 DNA sequence: TGTGCCAGCAGTTCCGGGACAGGGGGCCTTAAGGGGCAGTACTTC. As protein: CASSSGTGGLKGQYF.

There are many counts of this clonotype. J is TRBJ2-3 and V is TRBV24-1, with TRBD1 as a possible D gene (6 bases). The length of the CDR3 is 20 residues. V lost 1 base and J lost 1, with 23 bases in between. The germline gives CDR1 KGHDR, CDR2 SFDVKD. The CDR3 region is CATSDFCVRLRDTCTDTQYF. The CDR3 nucleotides are TGTGCCACCAGTGATTTCTGTGTGCGGCTAAGGGACACCTGCACAGATACGCAGTATTTT.

Comments on this clonotype: Being one base from a much bigger clone, this may be a read error. The J gene is TRBJ2-3, the V gene TRBV29-1, with D uncertain. This CDR3 spans 11 amino acids. The germline V gene has CDR1 SQVTM and CDR2 ANQGSEA. V shed 2 bases and J shed 5 bases, with 5 bases lying between them. The CDR3 protein is CSVETVDTQYF. The CDR3 coding sequence is TGCAGCGTTGAAACGGTAGATACGCAGTATTTT.

This clonotype appeared many times. V usage is TRBV12-3 or TRBV12-4 and J usage is TRBJ2-5; 8 positions agree with TRBD1. This CDR3 has 15 residues. V lost 5 bases to trimming and J lost 5 bases; unmatched junction nucleotides: 10. The CDR3 nucleotides are TGTGCCAGCAGTACGAGGGGACAGGCCCAGGAGACCCAGTACTTC. It is translated as CASSTRGQAQETQYF.

In this sample, this clonotype turned up many times. Being one base from a much bigger clone, this may be a read error. The chain joins TRBV12-3 or TRBV12-4 to TRBJ2-7; D might be TRBD2 (5 bases). V was pared by 3 bases and J by 4 bases, with 7 bases between. The CDR3 is 12 amino acids. The DNA for the CDR3 is TGTGCCAGCAGTTTCCGGGGTTACGAGCAGTACTTC. It specifies CASSFRGYEQYF.

This clonotype was found many times. This sequence joins TRBV3-1 and TRBJ2-7, with 10 bases matching TRBD1. CDR3 length: 14 amino acids. Germline CDR1 and CDR2: LGHDT and YNNKEL (reference sequence). V lost 4 bases to trimming and J lost 5 bases; unmatched junction nucleotides: 5. This CDR3 is CASSLRQGANEQYF. The DNA for the CDR3 is TGTGCCAGCAGCCTACGACAGGGGGCTAACGAGCAGTACTTC.

This clonotype came up many times. The chain employs TRBV18 and TRBJ2-1; no clear D gene. Germline V gene sequence: CDR1 KGHSH, CDR2 LQKENI. CDR3 length equals 15 residues. Deletions cut 2 bases from V and 9 bases from J, with 17 bases between. CDR3 amino acids: CASSPTSAGVGEQFF. The CDR3 bases are TGTGCCAGCTCACCAACCTCGGCTGGGGTGGGTGAGCAGTTCTTC.

This clonotype was counted at least ten times. CDR3 region: CASSPRGLHNEQFF. CDR3 DNA: TGTGCCAGCAGTCCTCGGGGGCTGCATAATGAGCAGTTCTTC. The chain couples TRBV27 to TRBJ2-1; D tentatively fits TRBD1 or TRBD2 (6 bases each). Trimming cost V 5 bases and J 7 bases, with 15 bases left between them. The CDR3 covers 14 residues. Germline V lookup: CDR1 MNHEY, CDR2 SMNVEV (reference sequence).

This clonotype occurred many times. The chain uses TRBV21-1 and TRBJ2-3; TRBD1 is the table's D call and was not checked against the DNA. TRBV21-1 is tagged as a pseudogene. The CDR3 consists of 15 residues. The CDR3 protein is CASSKAAGRSDTQYF. CDR3 DNA: TGTGCCAGCAGCAAAGCGGCCGGGAGATCAGATACGCAGTATTTT.

This clonotype was recorded many times. CDR3: CSASRQGMNTEAFF. The CDR3, as DNA: TGCAGTGCTAGTCGGCAGGGCATGAACACTGAAGCTTTCTTT. V is TRBV20-1 and J is TRBJ1-1; a weak D match, TRBD1 (5 bases). This CDR3 has 14 amino acids. Germline V gene sequence: CDR1 DFQATT, CDR2 SNEGSKA (reference sequence). The V end was cut by 3 bases, the J end by 0 bases, with 11 bases between.

This clonotype was counted at least ten times. CDR3 bases: TGTGCCAGCAGTTTATGGCGGGAGAGCTCCTACAATGAGCAGTTCTTC. This encodes CASSLWRESSYNEQFF. This chain joins TRBV28 and TRBJ2-1, with 7 bases fitting TRBD2. Germline values: CDR1 MDHEN, CDR2 SYDVKM. V was clipped by 0 bases and J by 0 bases; unmatched bases: 2. The CDR3 sequence is 16 residues long.

This clonotype showed up just a few times. The V gene is TRBV5-1, the J gene TRBJ1-4; D may be TRBD1 (6 bases). This CDR3 contains 15 residues. V shed 0 bases and J shed 7 bases, with 13 bases lying between them. Germline-derived CDR1 and CDR2 are SGHRS and YFSETQ. As DNA, the CDR3 is TGCGCCAGCAGCTTGGCCTTCGACAGGACTGAAAAACTGTTTTTT. It is translated as CASSLAFDRTEKLFF. Full variable domain (remainder filled in from reference TRBV5-1 and TRBJ1-4): KAGVTQTPRYLIKTRGQQVTLSCSPISGHRSVSWYQQTPGQGLQFLFEYFSETQRNKGNFPGRFSGRQFSNSRSEMNVSTLELGDSALYLCASSLAFDRTEKLFFGSGTQLSVL.

This clonotype was found many times. The genes are TRBV12-3 or TRBV12-4 and TRBJ1-6, with D possibly being TRBD1 (6 bases). CDR3 length equals 13 residues. The V and J ends lost 6 bases and 10 bases respectively, with 13 bases between them. CDR3 coding DNA: TGTGCCAGCAGGTCCCGGGACAACTCACCCCTCCACTTT. This encodes CASRSRDNSPLHF.

In this sample, this clonotype turned up many times. This chain links TRBV20-1 with TRBJ2-1, with 7 bases lining up with TRBD2. V was pared by 2 bases and J by 2 bases, with 12 bases of the junction left unmatched. The CDR3 contains 17 residues. The V gene's germline CDR1 is DFQATT and CDR2 SNEGSKA (reference sequence). For the CDR3, the DNA is TGCAGTGCTAGAAGATCCGCGCGGGAGACAACCTACAATGAGCAGTTCTTC. Protein sequence: CSARRSARETTYNEQFF.

The table lists this clonotype with many counts. The chain uses TRBV7-8 and TRBJ2-4; D possibly corresponds to TRBD1 (6 bases). Trimming shortened V by 2 bases and J by 6 bases, and 8 bases separated the two germline ends. This CDR3 contains 13 residues. Germline V gene data show CDR1 as SGHVS and CDR2 as FQNEAQ. In DNA form, the CDR3 reads TGTGCCAGCAGCTTAAGGACAGCAAACATTCAGTACTTC. This gives the protein CASSLRTANIQYF.

This clonotype was observed a few times. The J gene is TRBJ2-7, the V gene TRBV5-6, with 9 bases that match TRBD1. With 4 bases clipped from V and 5 bases from J, the junction kept 10 bases outside the gene matches. This CDR3 has 15 amino acids. Germline CDR1 reads SGHDT; CDR2 reads YYEEEE. CDR3 in amino acids: CASSHRTGAMNEQYF. CDR3 in DNA: TGTGCCAGCAGCCATAGGACAGGGGCGATGAACGAGCAGTACTTC.

This clonotype was observed many times. The chain couples TRBV12-3 or TRBV12-4 to TRBJ2-7, with no clear D. With 6 bases removed from V and 0 bases from J, the gap between germline ends came to 12 bases. The CDR3 has 14 amino acids. DNA for the CDR3: TGTGCCAGCAGCAGAGGTCCTAACTCCTACGAGCAGTACTTC. Amino acids: CASSRGPNSYEQYF.

This clonotype was observed many times. The chain recombines TRBV11-2 with TRBJ2-3, with 8 bases fitting TRBD1. The CDR3 is made up of 15 amino acids. The V and J ends lost 5 bases and 1 base, in that order; junction bases with no gene match: 5. The germline CDR1 and CDR2 sequences are SGHAT and FQNNGV. CDR3 nucleotides: TGTGCCAGCAGCGCACAGGGGGTAGGCACAGATACGCAGTATTTT. This gives the protein CASSAQGVGTDTQYF. Looking up the rest from reference TRBV11-2 and TRBJ2-3 gives the full variable domain: EAGVAQSPRYKIIEKRQSVAFWCNPISGHATLYWYQQILGQGPKLLIQFQNNGVVDDSQLPKDRFSAERLKGVDSTLKIQPAKLEDSAVYLCASSAQGVGTDTQYFGPGTRLTVL.

J is TRBJ2-2 and V is TRBV3-1; TRBD1 is a possible D gene (6 bases). This CDR3 contains 15 residues. The V end lost 4 bases, the J end lost 1 base, and 10 bases lay between the germline ends. CDR1 and CDR2 (germline): LGHDT, YNNKEL (reference sequence). The CDR3 DNA sequence: TGTGCCAGCAGCCGACGGACAGTGAACACCGGGGAGCTGTTTTTT. This translates into CASSRRTVNTGELFF.

This clonotype was counted many times. The chain carries TRBV15 and TRBJ1-4, with D perhaps matching TRBD1 (5 bases). The CDR3 totals 14 residues. Deletions cut 2 bases from V and 7 bases from J, with 11 bases between. CDR1 and CDR2 from the germline V gene are LNHNV and YYDKDF (reference sequence). CDR3 region: CATSRQGGLEKLFF. In DNA form, the CDR3 reads TGTGCCACCAGCAGACAGGGTGGACTTGAAAAACTGTTTTTT.

This clonotype was seen ten or more times. The J gene is TRBJ2-7, the V gene TRBV12-3 or TRBV12-4; TRBD2 is a possible D gene (5 bases). CDR3 length: 14 amino acids. Trimming took off 3 bases at V and 6 bases at J, with 15 bases between the two ends. This CDR3 is CASSFGSWAGEQYF. The CDR3 coding sequence is TGTGCCAGCAGTTTCGGTAGCTGGGCGGGCGAGCAGTACTTC.